Below, 11 T cell receptor beta chains from the same sample are listed, as sequenced in a study of CXCR3-negative and CXCR3-positive naive CD8 T cells. The study made its TRB cDNA libraries by 5' RACE, adding UMI labels. TCRdb reanalyzed the 5' RACE reads, giving one entry per CDR3 protein sequence and no DNA. The table for this sample gives 70,000 to 95,000 distinct CDR3 sequences. Material for sequencing was naive CXCR3- CD8+ T cells from blood. Specified subset: CD45RO-CCR7+CD27+CD95- naive CD8+ T cells lacking CXCR3 (TNR3-). Receptors originate from a human donor in good health. Some clones in this sample may be carry-over from other donors' samples.

The CDR3 loop reads CASSPGPLAGGPWEQYF. The gene calls are TRBV7-9 and TRBJ2-7; TCRdb proposes TRBD2, but this gene call is untestable without DNA. Germline CDR1 and CDR2: SEHNR and FQNEAQ (reference sequence). This CDR3 has 17 residues.

The rearrangement joins TRBV14 to TRBJ1-1. CDR1 is SGHDN and CDR2 is FVKESK in the germline V gene. The CDR3 totals 14 residues. The CDR3 sequence: CASSQVGLNTEAFF.

The chain couples TRBV2 to TRBJ2-7; no DNA is available, so the TRBD1 call from TCRdb remains unchecked. The CDR3 extends over 14 amino acids. Germline-derived CDR1 and CDR2 are SNHLY and FYNNEI. CDR3 amino acids: CASSSGEASYEQYF.

The chain carries TRBV5-1 and TRBJ2-7; the TCRdb D gene call, TRBD1, has no DNA to confirm it. CDR3 length equals 11 residues. Germline V lookup: CDR1 SGHRS, CDR2 YFSETQ. This CDR3 is CASTSGAEQYF.

This rearrangement joins TRBV5-5 to TRBJ2-3. Germline V gene sequence: CDR1 SGHKS, CDR2 YYEKEE (reference sequence). The CDR3 is 15 residues long. The CDR3 protein is CASSLVLGLTDTQYF.

The chain joins TRBV7-9 to TRBJ2-7; the TCRdb call, TRBD2, lacks DNA for checking. The CDR3 length is 12 residues. The germline V gene encodes CDR1 SEHNR and CDR2 FQNEAQ (reference sequence). The CDR3 protein is CATGTQLYEQYF.

The chain links TRBV7-2 to TRBJ1-2; TCRdb's D gene call, TRBD1, goes unchecked for lack of DNA. The CDR3 is 15 residues long. In germline, CDR1 is SGHTA, CDR2 FQGNSA. The CDR3 is CASSSGAGGDYGYTF.

The chain joins TRBV18 to TRBJ2-7. Germline V lookup: CDR1 KGHSH, CDR2 LQKENI. This CDR3 is built from 14 residues. This CDR3 reads CASSPMDGTYEQYF.

This CDR3 reads CASRIGGTEAFF. The J gene is TRBJ1-1, the V gene TRBV12-3 or TRBV12-4; TCRdb designates TRBD1, a call that cannot be tested without DNA. This CDR3 is built from 12 residues.

This chain joins TRBV28 and TRBJ2-1; as DNA is missing, the TRBD2 call by TCRdb cannot be tested. The CDR3 consists of 14 residues. Germline CDR1 reads MDHEN; CDR2 reads SYDVKM. The CDR3 reads CASSPGPVGAGQFF. Full variable domain (missing parts from reference TRBV28 and TRBJ2-1): DVKVTQSSRYLVKRTGEKVFLECVQDMDHENMFWYRQDPGLGLRLIYFSYDVKMKEKGDIPEGYSVSREKKERFSLILESASTNQTSMYLCASSPGPVGAGQFFGPGTRLTVL.

The gene calls are TRBV25-1 and TRBJ2-1; TCRdb names TRBD1, which stays unverified in the absence of DNA. The CDR3 has 16 residues. CDR1 and CDR2 from the germline V gene are MGHDK and SYGVNS. CDR3 sequence reads: CASSEPTGRAYNEQFF.